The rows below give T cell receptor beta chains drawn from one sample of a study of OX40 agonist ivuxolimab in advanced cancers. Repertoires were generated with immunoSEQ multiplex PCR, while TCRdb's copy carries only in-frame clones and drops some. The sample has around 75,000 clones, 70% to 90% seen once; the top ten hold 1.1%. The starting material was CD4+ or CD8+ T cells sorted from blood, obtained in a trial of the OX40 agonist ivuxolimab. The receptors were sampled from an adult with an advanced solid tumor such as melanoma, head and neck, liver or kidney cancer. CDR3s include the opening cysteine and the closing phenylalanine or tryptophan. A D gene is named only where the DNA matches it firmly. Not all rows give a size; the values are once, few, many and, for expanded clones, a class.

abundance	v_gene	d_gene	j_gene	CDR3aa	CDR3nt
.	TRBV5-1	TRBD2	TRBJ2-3	CASSLALVAGGPGTDTQYF	TGCGCCAGCAGCTTGGCCTTGGTAGCGGGGGGGCCGGGCACAGATACGCAGTATTTT
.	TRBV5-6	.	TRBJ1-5	CASSRTANQPQHF	TGTGCCAGCAGCCGGACAGCGAATCAGCCCCAGCATTTT
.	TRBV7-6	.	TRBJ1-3	CASSLAASGNTIYF	TGTGCCAGCAGCTTAGCGGCCTCTGGAAACACCATATATTTT
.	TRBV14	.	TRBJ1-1	CASSRHRTGSTEAFF	TGTGCCAGCAGCCGACACAGGACCGGGAGCACTGAAGCTTTCTTT
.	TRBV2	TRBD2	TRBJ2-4	CATQREGGTKNIQYF	TGTGCCACACAAAGGGAGGGAGGAACCAAAAACATTCAGTACTTC
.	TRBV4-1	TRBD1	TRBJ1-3	CASSQPRQGVGGNTIYF	TGCGCCAGCAGCCAACCTCGACAGGGTGTCGGTGGAAACACCATATATTTT
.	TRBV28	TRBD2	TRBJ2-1	CASRGLAGASSYNEQFF	TGTGCCAGCAGGGGACTAGCGGGGGCGAGCTCCTACAATGAGCAGTTCTTC
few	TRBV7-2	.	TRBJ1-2	CASSLALGGGYTF	TGTGCCAGCAGCTTAGCGCTTGGGGGCGGCTACACCTTC
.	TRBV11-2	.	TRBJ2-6	CASSLGGSGANVLTF	TGTGCCAGCAGCTTAGGGGGATCTGGGGCCAACGTCCTGACTTTC
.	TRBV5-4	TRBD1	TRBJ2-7	CASSLGGQFYEQYF	TGTGCCAGCAGCTTGGGGGGACAGTTCTACGAGCAGTACTTC
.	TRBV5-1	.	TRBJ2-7	CASSLIPGPSYEQYF	TGCGCCAGCAGCTTGATTCCCGGTCCCTCCTACGAGCAGTACTTC
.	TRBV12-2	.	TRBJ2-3	CASRLDILGAGGRADTQYF	TGTGCAAGTCGCTTAGACATCCTGGGAGCGGGGGGACGGGCAGATACGCAGTATTTT
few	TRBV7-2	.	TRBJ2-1	CASSTGENEQFF	TGTGCCAGCAGCACCGGGGAGAATGAGCAGTTCTTC
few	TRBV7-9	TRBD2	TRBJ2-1	CASSLPPRLSRGGHEQFF	TGTGCCAGCAGCTTACCTCCCCGGCTCTCGCGGGGGGGCCATGAGCAGTTCTTC
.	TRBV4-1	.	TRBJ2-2	CASRKLIPKGPNTGELFF	TGCGCCAGCAGGAAGCTAATCCCGAAGGGCCCGAACACCGGGGAGCTGTTTTTT
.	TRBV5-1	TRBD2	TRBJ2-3	CASSPLAGVDTQYF	TGCGCCAGCAGCCCACTAGCGGGGGTGGATACGCAGTATTTT
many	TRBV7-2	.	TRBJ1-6	CASSLTSYNSPLHF	TGTGCCAGCAGCTTAACCTCCTATAATTCACCCCTCCACTTT